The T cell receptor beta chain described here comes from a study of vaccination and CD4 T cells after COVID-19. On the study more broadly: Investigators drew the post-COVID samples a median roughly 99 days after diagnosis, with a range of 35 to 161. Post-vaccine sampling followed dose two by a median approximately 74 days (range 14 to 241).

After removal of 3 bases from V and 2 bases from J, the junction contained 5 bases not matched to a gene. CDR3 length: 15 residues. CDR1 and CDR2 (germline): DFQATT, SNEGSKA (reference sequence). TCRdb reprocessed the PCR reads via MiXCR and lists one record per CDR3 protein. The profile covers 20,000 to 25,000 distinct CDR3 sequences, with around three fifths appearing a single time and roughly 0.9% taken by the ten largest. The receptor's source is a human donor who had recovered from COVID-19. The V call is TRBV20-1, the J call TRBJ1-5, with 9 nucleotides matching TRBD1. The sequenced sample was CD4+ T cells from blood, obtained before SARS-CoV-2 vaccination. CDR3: CSARTQGAGNQPQHF. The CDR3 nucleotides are TGCAGTGCTAGGACACAGGGGGCTGGCAATCAGCCCCAGCATTTT.